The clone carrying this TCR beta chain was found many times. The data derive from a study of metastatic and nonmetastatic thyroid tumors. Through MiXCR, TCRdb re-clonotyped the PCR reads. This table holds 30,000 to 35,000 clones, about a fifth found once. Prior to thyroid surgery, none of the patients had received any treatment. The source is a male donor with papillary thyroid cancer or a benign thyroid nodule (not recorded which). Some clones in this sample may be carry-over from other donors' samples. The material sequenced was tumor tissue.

The CDR3 protein is CASRIRVGGTEAFF. CDR3 in DNA: TGTGCCAGCAGAATCAGGGTCGGGGGCACTGAAGCTTTCTTT. V usage is TRBV27 and J usage is TRBJ1-1, with a possible D match to TRBD1 (5 bases). V gave up 6 bases and J gave up 4 bases, with 15 bases separating them. CDR1 and CDR2 from the germline V gene are MNHEY and SMNVEV (reference sequence). The CDR3 totals 14 residues.